This is a list of T cell receptor beta chains from one sample in a study of Ad26.COV2.S vaccination and SARS-CoV-2 variants. The table came from immunoSEQ multiplex PCR; TCRdb's copy has only in-frame clones and leaves some out. This table has a few hundred thousand clones, around 90% appearing once. This material consisted of peripheral blood, taken in a trial of Ad26.COV2.S vaccine versus placebo. The source of these receptors is a person aged 18-65 years who received the Ad26.COV2.S COVID-19 vaccine or a placebo. CDR3s include the opening cysteine and the closing phenylalanine or tryptophan. A D gene is named only where the DNA matches it firmly. Only some rows state a clone size, as once, few, many or a class for expanded clones.

d_gene	v_gene	j_gene	abundance	CDR3nt	CDR3aa
-	TRBV13	TRBJ1-1	-	TGTGCCAGCAGCTTAGAATCCCGGGTAGGGAAGAACACTGAAGCTTTCTTT	CASSLESRVGKNTEAFF
-	TRBV14	TRBJ1-4	-	TGTGCCAGCAGCAATACCCTGCGGGGGGGGGAGTCGGACGGGACAACTAATGAAAAACTGTTTTTT	CASSNTLRGGESDGTTNEKLFF
-	TRBV5-4	TRBJ1-6	-	TGTGCCAGCAGCCCTGTGGGAGAATCACCCCTCCACTTT	CASSPVGESPLHF
-	TRBV7-9	TRBJ1-6	-	TGTGCCAGCAGCTTGGGCAGCTATAATTCACCCCTCCACTTT	CASSLGSYNSPLHF
-	TRBV4-1	TRBJ1-5	few	TGCGCCAGCAGCCAGACCGACAGGCCCTTCAATCAGCCCCAGCATTTT	CASSQTDRPFNQPQHF
-	TRBV5-1	TRBJ2-1	-	TGCGCCAGCAGCATACAGGGTAGGGTACTTGTCTACAATGAGCAGTTCTTC	CASSIQGRVLVYNEQFF
-	TRBV18	TRBJ2-3	-	TGTGCCAGCTCACATACGGACATTCGGGATACGCAGTATTTT	CASSHTDIRDTQYF
TRBD1	TRBV5-1	TRBJ1-2	-	TGCGCCAGCAGCTTGGCCACAGGGGGCCCTGCCTCTGGCTACACCTTC	CASSLATGGPASGYTF
-	TRBV6-5	TRBJ1-2	-	TGTGCCAGCAGTCCCTCTTACCTAGACTATGGCTACACCTTC	CASSPSYLDYGYTF
-	TRBV7-9	TRBJ2-1	-	TGTGCCAGCAGCTTGGAGGGGCTCTACAATGAGCAGTTCTTC	CASSLEGLYNEQFF
-	TRBV11-3	TRBJ2-1	-	TGTGCCAGCAGCCCGGGATCCGGGGAGGTCAATGAGCAGTTCTTC	CASSPGSGEVNEQFF
TRBD1	TRBV6-6	TRBJ1-4	-	TGTGCCAGCAGTTTGGGACAGGAAAATGAAAAACTGTTTTTT	CASSLGQENEKLFF
-	TRBV7-6	TRBJ2-3	-	TGTGCCAGCAGCTTAGCGAACGGGGTCACAGATACGCAGTATTTT	CASSLANGVTDTQYF
TRBD1	TRBV30	TRBJ1-1	-	TGTGCCTGGAGTGAATGGGACAGGAACACTGAAGCTTTCTTT	CAWSEWDRNTEAFF
-	TRBV6-1	TRBJ2-3	-	TGTGCCAGCAGTGAAGCCCCAAGCGGCACAGATACGCAGTATTTT	CASSEAPSGTDTQYF
-	TRBV6-1	TRBJ1-1	-	TGTGCCAGCAGTGAAGAGAGGGTTGTTTTATCTGAAGCTTTCTTT	CASSEERVVLSEAFF
TRBD1	TRBV20-1	TRBJ2-7	-	TGCAGTGCTATTGACAGGGACCTCTCTGACGAGCAGTACTTC	CSAIDRDLSDEQYF
-	TRBV5-4	TRBJ2-2	-	TGTGCCAGCAGTCCCGGGATTAATGCGCCCGGGGAGCTGTTTTTT	CASSPGINAPGELFF
TRBD1	TRBV7-2	TRBJ2-1	-	TGTGCCAGCAGCTTAGCGGGGACAGCTTACAATGAGCAGTTCTTC	CASSLAGTAYNEQFF
-	TRBV3-1/TRBV3-2	TRBJ2-7	-	TGTGCCAGCAGCCAAGACACGGGACGGAGCGACGGGTTTGGCGAGCAGTACTTC	CASSQDTGRSDGFGEQYF
-	TRBV2	TRBJ1-2	-	TGTGCCAGTAGGGTGGAGTATGGCTACACCTTC	CASRVEYGYTF
-	TRBV3-1/TRBV3-2	TRBJ1-2	-	TGTGCCAGCAGCCAAGGCCAGGGGCTCGGCTACACCTTC	CASSQGQGLGYTF
-	TRBV6-2/TRBV6-3	TRBJ2-7	-	TGTGCCAGCAGTTACTCGGAGCGAGGGGTAGGGTACGAGCAGTACTTC	CASSYSERGVGYEQYF
-	TRBV7-9	TRBJ1-5	-	TGTGCCAGCAGCTTAGTGGGACACAATCAGCCCCAGCATTTT	CASSLVGHNQPQHF
-	TRBV7-2	TRBJ2-2	-	TGTGCCAGCAGCTTAGGGAGTGGGAGAGGAAACACCGGGGAGCTGTTTTTT	CASSLGSGRGNTGELFF
-	TRBV7-8	TRBJ2-5	-	TGTGCCAGCAGCTTAGACTTGGGGGTCCAAGAGACCCAGTACTTC	CASSLDLGVQETQYF
-	TRBV2	TRBJ1-5	few	TGTGCCGGGTGTCTTGAGGGGGGTGGCCAGCCCCAGCATTTT	CAGCLEGGGQPQHF
TRBD1	TRBV7-3	TRBJ2-6	-	TGTGCCAGCAGCCTCCGGGACAGGACACACTCTGGGGCCAACGTCCTGACTTTC	CASSLRDRTHSGANVLTF
-	TRBV5-3	TRBJ1-5	-	TGTGCCAGAAGACAGAGTTCCCAGGGCAATCAGCCCCAGCATTTT	CARRQSSQGNQPQHF
TRBD1	TRBV7-9	TRBJ1-1	-	TGTGCCAGCAGCGCACCACAGGGGGCGGACACTGAAGCTTTCTTT	CASSAPQGADTEAFF
-	TRBV4-3	TRBJ2-7	-	TGCGCCAGCAGCCAAGAAAGAAGTTCCGACGAGCAGTACTTC	CASSQERSSDEQYF
TRBD1	TRBV4-2	TRBJ2-7	-	TGTGCCAGCAGCCGGACAGGTTGGGGCGCCGAGCAGTACTTC	CASSRTGWGAEQYF